The TCR beta chain under discussion was sequenced for a study of blood T cell repertoires in COVID-19. Study-wide context: Some COVID-19 samples were acute and others convalescent; all came from the United States, Italy and Spain. T cells, B-cell-depleted T cells, or PBMCs provided the cDNA or gDNA that served as material.

Trimming shortened V by 4 bases and J by 8 bases, and 12 bases separated the two germline ends. Germline assignment: CDR1 LGHNA and CDR2 YSLEER. This CDR3 comprises 13 residues. In Seattle, patients joined the study during active infection and were tracked longitudinally. Methods used by the authors: Nucleated cell number was recorded as an estimate derived from reference gene primer amplification. Here immunoSEQ multiplex PCR was the method, and the copy in TCRdb shows in-frame clones only, minus some. Clonal size and the V and J genes are those of that table, whereas D and trimming came from the DNA. The data contain about 160,000 clones, 92% of them seen just once; the ten biggest clones take up 4.5% to 5%.

The chain joins TRBV4-3 to TRBJ2-1, with D unresolved. Material: peripheral blood. The receptor comes from a man aged 30 to 39 with COVID-19, enrolled during active disease. This CDR3 is CASSLRRADEQFF. The DNA of the CDR3 is TGCGCCAGCAGCCTTCGACGTGCGGATGAGCAGTTCTTC.